Below are 17 T cell receptor beta chains sequenced from a single sample in a study of control samples from healthy donors and cancer patients. Here immunoSEQ multiplex PCR was the method, and the copy in TCRdb shows in-frame clones only, minus some. The sample has approximately 50,000 clones, about 92% seen once. The sequenced sample was PBMCs. Receptors were obtained from a man aged 25-40 years with colorectal cancer.

The CDR3 DNA reads as TGTGCCAGCAGCTTAGTGGTAGTAAATGAAAAACTGTTTTTT. As protein: CASSLVVVNEKLFF. This chain uses TRBV7-8 with TRBJ1-4, with D hard to call. CDR3 size: 14 residues. Germline loops: CDR1 SGHVS, CDR2 FQNEAQ. V was clipped by 1 base and J by 5 bases, with 8 bases between them. The entire variable domain, with the rest obtained from reference TRBV7-8 and TRBJ1-4, is as follows: GAGVSQSPRYKVAKRGQDVALRCDPISGHVSLFWYQQALGQGPEFLTYFQNEAQLDKSGLPSDRFFAERPEGSVSTLKIQRTQQEDSAVYLCASSLVVVNEKLFFGSGTQLSVL.

Details on this clone: Other DNA sequences in the sample encode the same CDR3. The V call is TRBV7-2, the J call TRBJ1-4; D perhaps matches TRBD1 (6 bases). V lost 1 base, J lost 3 bases, and 12 bases lay in between. Germline values: CDR1 SGHTA, CDR2 FQGNSA. CDR3 size: 16 residues. The CDR3 DNA sequence: TGTGCCAGCAGCTTAGTGGGGGGGGCTTCTAATGAAAAACTGTTTTTT. This codes for CASSLVGGASNEKLFF. The full variable domain, its missing parts supplied by reference TRBV7-2 and TRBJ1-4, is GAGVSQSPSNKVTEKGKDVELRCDPISGHTALYWYRQSLGQGLEFLIYFQGNSAPDKSGLPSDRFSAERTGGSVSTLTIQRTQQEDSAVYLCASSLVGGASNEKLFFGSGTQLSVL.

The chain employs TRBV7-2 and TRBJ1-1; D gene ambiguous. The CDR3 sequence is 16 residues long. Trimming took 3 bases from V and 1 from J, leaving 15 bases between them. The V gene's germline CDR1 is SGHTA and CDR2 FQGNSA. The DNA of the CDR3 is TGTGCCAGCAGCTTCTTCTCGGACCTCGGGAACACTGAAGCTTTCTTT. It is translated as CASSFFSDLGNTEAFF.

The J gene is TRBJ1-3, the V gene TRBV29-1, with D perhaps TRBD1 (5 bases). The CDR3 covers 15 residues. Germline values: CDR1 SQVTM, CDR2 ANQGSEA. Deletions cut 6 bases from V and 1 base from J, with 16 bases between. In DNA, the CDR3 is TGCAGCGTCTTGACAGACACCTTTTCTGGAAACACCATATATTTT. This translates into CSVLTDTFSGNTIYF.

V usage is TRBV6-6 and J usage is TRBJ1-6, with D possibly matching TRBD1 (5 bases). Trimming shortened V by 0 bases and J by 5 bases, and 8 bases separated the two germline ends. The germline V gene has CDR1 MNHNY and CDR2 SVGAGI (reference sequence). This CDR3 contains 15 residues. The CDR3 sequence: CASSYSSGDNSPLHF. The CDR3 region has the DNA TGTGCCAGCAGTTACTCGTCGGGGGATAATTCACCCCTCCACTTT.

The chain recombines TRBV6-2 or TRBV6-3 with TRBJ2-1, with no clear D. From germline, CDR1 is MNHEY and CDR2 SVGEGT. The CDR3 is 14 amino acids. V gave up 2 bases and J gave up 3 bases, with 8 bases separating them. The CDR3 protein is CASSYGQFYNEQFF. The CDR3 nucleotides read TGTGCCAGCAGTTACGGGCAATTCTACAATGAGCAGTTCTTC.

V usage is TRBV7-9 and J usage is TRBJ2-7; 8 bases are a match to TRBD1. The CDR3 covers 15 residues. CDR1 and CDR2 (germline): SEHNR, FQNEAQ (reference sequence). Trimming removed 4 bases from V and 3 bases from J; junction bases left unmatched: 8. The CDR3 DNA reads TGTGCCAGCAGCTCCAACGACAGGGGTCTCTACGAGCAGTACTTC. Encoded protein: CASSSNDRGLYEQYF. Together with reference TRBV7-9 and TRBJ2-7, the CDR3 gives the full variable domain: DTGVSQNPRHKITKRGQNVTFRCDPISEHNRLYWYRQTLGQGPEFLTYFQNEAQLEKSRLLSDRFSAERPKGSFSTLEIQRTEQGDSAMYLCASSSNDRGLYEQYFGPGTRLTVT.

This chain links TRBV5-1 with TRBJ1-1; TRBD1 is a possible D gene (5 bases). CDR3 length: 16 residues. Trimming cost V 2 bases and J 0 bases, with 14 bases left between them. The germline gives CDR1 SGHRS, CDR2 YFSETQ. The CDR3 sequence: CASSFRQSKVNTEAFF. CDR3 coding DNA: TGCGCCAGCAGCTTCCGACAGAGTAAAGTGAACACTGAAGCTTTCTTT.

The CDR3: CASSNGGQGSNQPQHF. The CDR3 DNA follows: TGTGCCAGCAGTAACGGAGGGCAGGGGAGCAATCAGCCCCAGCATTTT. V gene TRBV2 combines with J gene TRBJ1-5, with D perhaps TRBD1 (6 bases). Per the germline V gene, CDR1 is SNHLY and CDR2 is FYNNEI. Trimming took 5 bases from V and 1 from J, leaving 15 bases between them. The CDR3 is made up of 16 amino acids.

This chain uses TRBV27 with TRBJ2-1, with 10 bases aligning to TRBD2. The J segment lost 7 bases and the V segment lost 5 bases, leaving 11 bases of the junction unmatched. Germline CDR1 is MNHEY and CDR2 is SMNVEV (reference sequence). CDR3 length: 16 amino acids. CDR3 nucleotide sequence: TGTGCCAGCAGTCCTTGGGAGCGGGGGGGCCTAAATGAGCAGTTCTTC. Translating it yields CASSPWERGGLNEQFF.

This clone was seen only once. The chain employs TRBV24-1 and TRBJ1-2, with D perhaps matching TRBD1 (5 bases). This CDR3 has 13 residues. Trimming took off 7 bases at V and 3 bases at J, with 11 bases between the two ends. Germline V gene sequence: CDR1 KGHDR, CDR2 SFDVKD. CDR3 in amino acids: CATSRGSDYGYTF. Here the CDR3 DNA reads TGTGCCACCAGCCGGGGGTCCGACTATGGCTACACCTTC.

The gene calls are TRBV6-5 and TRBJ1-6; the D is unclear. Per germline, CDR1 MNHEY and CDR2 SVGAGI. V shed 10 bases and J shed 5 bases, with 12 bases lying between them. This CDR3 has 13 amino acids. The CDR3: CATLRGNNSPLHF. In nucleotides, the CDR3 is TGTGCCACGTTACGGGGAAATAATTCACCCCTCCACTTT.

The chain joins TRBV11-2 to TRBJ2-3, with no clear D. Trimming pared 5 bases from V and 2 bases from J, leaving 5 bases between. CDR1 is SGHAT, CDR2 FQNNGV, per germline. The CDR3 length is 12 residues. CDR3 nucleotides: TGTGCCAGCAGCCACTTCACAGATACGCAGTATTTT. Translating gives CASSHFTDTQYF.

The chain recombines TRBV11-3 with TRBJ2-1; tentatively, D is TRBD2 (5 bases). V lost 1 base and J 8 bases, leaving 12 bases between the germline ends. The CDR3 loop spans 14 amino acids. Germline values: CDR1 SGHNT, CDR2 YENEEA. The CDR3 bases are TGTGCCAGCAGCTTAGTACACGGAGGTGATGAGCAGTTCTTC. Translated: CASSLVHGGDEQFF.

The gene calls are TRBV7-9 and TRBJ1-2; D might be TRBD1 (6 bases). The CDR3 runs 14 residues. Per the germline V gene, CDR1 is SEHNR and CDR2 is FQNEAQ (reference sequence). V dropped 5 bases and J dropped 6 bases, with 16 bases sitting between them. The CDR3: CASSVQGPAHGYTF. The DNA for the CDR3 is TGTGCCAGCAGCGTACAGGGCCCAGCGCATGGCTACACCTTC.

The CDR3 nucleotides are TGTGCCAGTAGGTACAGGGATTCACCCCTCCACTTT. Amino acids: CASRYRDSPLHF. V usage is TRBV19 and J usage is TRBJ1-6, with a weak D call TRBD1 (6 bases). Germline-derived CDR1 and CDR2 are LNHDA and SQIVND (reference sequence). The ends were cut back, 6 bases at V and 8 bases at J, with 8 bases in the middle. The CDR3 is made up of 12 amino acids. Combining the CDR3 with reference TRBV19 and TRBJ1-6 gives the whole variable domain DGGITQSPKYLFRKEGQNVTLSCEQNLNHDAMYWYRQDPGQGLRLIYYSQIVNDFQKGDIAEGYSVSREKKESFPLTVTSAQKNPTAFYLCASRYRDSPLHFGNGTRLTVT.

This rearrangement joins TRBV30 to TRBJ1-5; the D is unclear. Trimming pared 3 bases from V and 0 bases from J, leaving 6 bases between. This CDR3 region has 13 residues. Germline CDR1 is GTSNPN and CDR2 is SVGIG (reference sequence). CDR3 sequence (DNA): TGTGCCTGGAGAGAAAATAGCAATCAGCCCCAGCATTTT. Translating it yields CAWRENSNQPQHF.